The next 9 T cell receptor beta chains were all read from a single sample in a study of T-cell memory formation after mild COVID-19. TCRdb reprocessed the 5' RACE reads with MiXCR, giving one entry per CDR3 protein. This table holds 450,000 to 650,000 distinct CDR3 sequences, 18% found once. Sequencing used PBMCs or a T cell subset sorted from them (not recorded which). These receptors all come from an adult woman who had mild COVID-19 (a few samples of this study predate the infection). Cell type and time point are not known.

This clonotype was counted a single time. CDR3 bases: TGTGCCAGCAGCTATGGGGAGGGCCCAATTAGTGAGCAGTTCTTC. As protein: CASSYGEGPISEQFF. The rearrangement links TRBV7-6 to TRBJ2-1, with 7 bases matching TRBD2. CDR3 length: 15 residues. Germline CDR1 and CDR2: SGHVS and FNYEAQ. J gave up 9 bases and V 4 bases, and 12 bases lay outside the gene matches.

This clonotype appeared a few times. The chain links TRBV4-1 to TRBJ2-2; 11 nucleotides align to TRBD1. V shed 4 bases, J shed 4 bases, and the junction held 20 bases outside the gene matches. Germline CDR1 is MGHRA and CDR2 is YSYEKL. There are 21 residues in the CDR3. This CDR3 is CASSPYSGTGGSEGITGELFF. In DNA, the CDR3 is TGCGCCAGCAGCCCTTACTCCGGGACAGGGGGATCGGAGGGAATCACCGGGGAGCTGTTTTTT.

This clonotype was counted only a few times. The DNA of the CDR3 is TGCAGTGCTGAGGACAGAGGTAATCAGCCCCAGCATTTT. Translated, it gives CSAEDRGNQPQHF. The J gene is TRBJ1-5, the V gene TRBV20-1; the D gene is possibly TRBD1 (6 bases). CDR1 DFQATT and CDR2 SNEGSKA come from the germline V gene (reference sequence). Trimming cost V 5 bases and J 4 bases, with 12 bases left between them. The CDR3 totals 13 residues.

This chain links TRBV7-6 with TRBJ1-6, with D perhaps TRBD1 (5 bases). The CDR3 sequence is 15 residues long. Germline V gene lookup returns CDR1 SGHVS and CDR2 FNYEAQ. Trimming removed 5 bases at V and 8 bases at J, with 16 bases between. This chain's CDR3 is CASSRKGPRDSPLHF. The CDR3 nucleotides read TGTGCCAGCAGCCGAAAGGGACCGCGGGATTCACCCCTCCACTTT.

This chain connects TRBV6-5 to TRBJ1-2; perhaps TRBD1 as D (5 bases). The CDR3 runs 14 residues. Trimming left V 5 bases short and J 1 base short, with 11 bases between. The germline V gene encodes CDR1 MNHEY and CDR2 SVGAGI. CDR3 in DNA: TGTGCCAGCAGTACTGGGACCTATAACTATGGCTACACCTTC. Encoded protein: CASSTGTYNYGYTF.

The chain is built from TRBV6-6 and TRBJ2-7, with D unresolved. V dropped 0 bases and J dropped 3 bases, with 12 bases sitting between them. CDR1 is MNHNY, CDR2 SVGAGI, per germline (reference sequence). CDR3 length: 15 amino acids. CDR3 bases: TGTGCCAGCAGTTACTCGGCAGGATCGGGCTACGAGCAGTACTTC. The encoded protein is CASSYSAGSGYEQYF.

This clonotype has just a few counts. The genes are TRBV7-9 and TRBJ2-7, with TRBD1 as a possible D gene (6 bases). The CDR3 runs 12 residues. The germline CDR1 and CDR2 sequences are SEHNR and FQNEAQ (reference sequence). V was pared by 5 bases and J by 5 bases, with 10 bases between. CDR3 DNA sequence: TGTGCCAGCAGCACAGGGTTCCACGAGCAGTACTTC. It codes for CASSTGFHEQYF.

This chain links TRBV5-1 with TRBJ2-3, with D perhaps matching TRBD1 or TRBD2 (7 bases each). V was cut by 7 bases and J by 5 bases, with 17 bases left in between. Germline V gene sequence: CDR1 SGHRS, CDR2 YFSETQ. This CDR3 spans 14 amino acids. The DNA for the CDR3 is TGCGCCAGCCAGCGGGACAGAAAGATAGATACGCAGTATTTT. It specifies CASQRDRKIDTQYF.

This chain joins TRBV9 and TRBJ2-7, with TRBD2 matching 11 bases. Germline trimming cut 0 bases from V and 4 bases from J; bases unmatched to any gene: 3. The CDR3 extends over 15 amino acids. Germline V CDR1 and CDR2: SGDLS, YYNGEE. The DNA of the CDR3 is TGTGCCAGCAGCGTAGGGTCTAGCGGGGGGTACGAGCAGTACTTC. This translates into CASSVGSSGGYEQYF.